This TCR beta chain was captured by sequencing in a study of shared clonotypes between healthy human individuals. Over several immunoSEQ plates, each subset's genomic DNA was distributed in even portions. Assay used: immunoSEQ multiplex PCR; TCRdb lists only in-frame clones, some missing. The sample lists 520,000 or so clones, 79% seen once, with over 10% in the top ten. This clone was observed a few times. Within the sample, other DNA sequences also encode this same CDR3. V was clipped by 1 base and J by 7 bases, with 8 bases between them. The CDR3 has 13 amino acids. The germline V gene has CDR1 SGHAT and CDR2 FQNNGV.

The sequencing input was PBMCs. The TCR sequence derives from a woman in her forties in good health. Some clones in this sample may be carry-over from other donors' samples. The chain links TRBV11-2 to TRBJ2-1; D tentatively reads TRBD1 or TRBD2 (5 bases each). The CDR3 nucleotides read TGTGCCAGCAGCTTAGGCAGGGAGAATGAGCAGTTCTTC. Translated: CASSLGRENEQFF.